These T cell receptor beta chains were read from a single sample in a study of blood T cell repertoires in COVID-19. Profiled with immunoSEQ multiplex PCR; TCRdb holds only in-frame clones, not every one. The table shows 40,000 to 50,000 clones, with about 82% occurring only once. Material: peripheral blood. These receptors were taken from an older woman with acute or convalescent COVID-19. Each CDR3 is given with its conserved first and last residue. A D gene is named only where the DNA matches it firmly. Size tells how often a clone was seen (once, few, many) or the class of an expanded clone, and some rows leave it out.

v_gene,j_gene,abundance,d_gene,len,CDR3nt,CDR3aa
TRBV19,TRBJ1-5,-,-,15,TGTGCCAGTAGAGGGGGAACATATAGCAATCAGCCCCAGCATTTT,CASRGGTYSNQPQHF
TRBV19,TRBJ2-7,-,TRBD1,14,TGTGCCAGTAGTACGGGACAGGGCTTGTACGAGCAGTACTTC,CASSTGQGLYEQYF
TRBV18,TRBJ1-2,-,TRBD1,13,TGTGCCAGCTCGCCGACAGGGGGCGGCGGCTACACCTTC,CASSPTGGGGYTF
TRBV5-1,TRBJ1-3,once,-,15,TGCGCCAGCAGCTTATCAACAGGCTCTGGAAACACCATATATTTT,CASSLSTGSGNTIYF
TRBV5-6,TRBJ1-1,-,-,13,TGTGCCAGCAGCTTGTATTACAGGGCTGAAGCTTTCTTT,CASSLYYRAEAFF
TRBV2,TRBJ2-2,once,TRBD1,13,TGTGCCAGCAGGGCACAGGGGTTCGGGGAGCTGTTTTTT,CASRAQGFGELFF
TRBV9,TRBJ2-5,-,-,15,TGCGCCAGCAGCGTAGCAGGGATGGGATCTGAGACCCAGTACTTC,CASSVAGMGSETQYF
TRBV19,TRBJ1-4,-,-,14,TGTGCTACAGGGAGCCCGAGCTGGAATGAAAAACTGTTTTTT,CATGSPSWNEKLFF
TRBV5-4,TRBJ1-4,once,-,16,TGTGCCAGCCTATCCCTTCTACAGGAAAGGCATGAAAAACTGTTTTTT,CASLSLLQERHEKLFF
TRBV24-1,TRBJ1-2,-,-,13,TGTGCCACCAGTGATTTAACAGGTTATGGCTACACCTTC,CATSDLTGYGYTF
TRBV28,TRBJ1-6,-,-,16,TGTGCCAGCAGTTCCCGTGGTCGGTCCTATAATTCACCCCTCCACTTT,CASSSRGRSYNSPLHF
TRBV7-3,TRBJ1-1,-,-,14,TGTGCCAGCAGCTTGACAGGTATGAACACTGAAGCTTTCTTT,CASSLTGMNTEAFF
TRBV6-1,TRBJ1-2,-,TRBD1,15,TGTGCCAGCAGTGAAGTTCCGGGGACAGGGATCGGCTACACCTTC,CASSEVPGTGIGYTF
TRBV2,TRBJ2-3,once,-,13,TGTGCCAGCAGACAACCAAAGGGGGATACGCAGTATTTT,CASRQPKGDTQYF
TRBV7-9,TRBJ1-6,-,TRBD1,15,TGTGCCAGCAGTTTTGGGACAGGGCATAATTCACCCCTCCACTTT,CASSFGTGHNSPLHF
TRBV6-6,TRBJ2-5,once,TRBD1,15,TGTGCCAGCAGTTATAATCAGGGGGCGGATAGAACCCAGTACTTC,CASSYNQGADRTQYF
TRBV18,TRBJ2-5,-,TRBD2,15,TGTGCCAGCTCACGTATAGCGGGGGGCCAAGAGACCCAGTACTTC,CASSRIAGGQETQYF
TRBV27,TRBJ1-2,-,TRBD1,13,TGTGCCAGCAGTCCCAGGACAGGGGATGGCTACACCTTC,CASSPRTGDGYTF
TRBV2,TRBJ2-7,-,TRBD2,15,TGTGCCAGCATCACTCTCCCGGGGGGTTCCTACGAGCAGTACTTC,CASITLPGGSYEQYF
TRBV28,TRBJ1-2,-,TRBD1,15,TGTGCCAGCAGAGTCGGAAACAGGGGTACCCATGGCTACACCTTC,CASRVGNRGTHGYTF
TRBV7-2,TRBJ1-6,-,-,15,TGTGCCAGCAGTCAAAGAGAACCCTATAATTCACCCCTCCACTTT,CASSQREPYNSPLHF
TRBV7-9,TRBJ1-2,few,-,11,TGTGCCGTAGAATGGAACTATGGCTACACCTTC,CAVEWNYGYTF
TRBV18,TRBJ1-1,-,-,13,TGTGCCAGCTCACCTGGACAGAACACTGAAGCTTTCTTT,CASSPGQNTEAFF
TRBV7-9,TRBJ1-1,once,TRBD1,16,TGTGCCAGCAGCCGACCCGACAGGGGATCCGGCACTGAAGCTTTCTTT,CASSRPDRGSGTEAFF
TRBV4-1,TRBJ1-5,-,-,15,TGCGCCAGCAGTATCACAGGGTATAGCAATCAGCCCCAGCATTTT,CASSITGYSNQPQHF
TRBV6-2/TRBV6-3,TRBJ2-1,-,TRBD2,15,TGTGCCAGCAGTTACCCGCGGGGGGGCCTGGATGAGCAGTTCTTC,CASSYPRGGLDEQFF
TRBV4-2,TRBJ1-1,-,-,14,TGTGCCAGCAGCCAAGATCGGTTTAACACTGAAGCTTTCTTT,CASSQDRFNTEAFF
TRBV6-5,TRBJ1-2,once,TRBD1,14,TGTGCCAGCAGTTACGAACGACAGGGGGGCGGCTACACCTTC,CASSYERQGGGYTF
TRBV6-4,TRBJ1-5,-,-,14,TGTGCCAGCAGTGCACAAGGAGGAGATCAGCCCCAGCATTTT,CASSAQGGDQPQHF
TRBV30,TRBJ1-6,-,-,15,TGTGCCTGGAGCGACGGACATCTAGATAATTCACCCCTCCACTTT,CAWSDGHLDNSPLHF
TRBV2,TRBJ2-7,-,TRBD1,15,TGTGCCAGCAGACCCCAAGGACAGGGCGACCACGAGCAGTACTTC,CASRPQGQGDHEQYF
TRBV27,TRBJ1-4,-,-,15,TGTGCCAGCATGCAGGGTACCGGATGGGGTGAAAAACTGTTTTTT,CASMQGTGWGEKLFF
TRBV18,TRBJ2-1,-,-,14,TGTGCCAGCTCTGGCGGGGAATCCTACAATGAGCAGTTCTTC,CASSGGESYNEQFF
TRBV3-1/TRBV3-2,TRBJ2-5,-,TRBD2,16,TGTGCCAGCGGGCTTTCGCGGGGGTTTAGAAAGGAGACCCAGTACTTC,CASGLSRGFRKETQYF
TRBV12-3/TRBV12-4,TRBJ1-5,-,-,12,TGTGCCAGCACTATGAATGATCAGCCCCAGCATTTT,CASTMNDQPQHF
TRBV7-9,TRBJ2-1,-,-,14,TGTGCCAGCAGCTTATCCACTAGCACTAATGAGCAGTTCTTC,CASSLSTSTNEQFF
TRBV6-1,TRBJ1-1,-,TRBD1,14,TGTGCCAGCAGTGAAATGGACAGGGGCACTGAAGCTTTCTTT,CASSEMDRGTEAFF
TRBV13,TRBJ1-2,-,-,17,TGTGCCAGCAGTTCCACAGCTTTGGGGGGTTCGTCGGAAGGCTACACCTTC,CASSSTALGGSSEGYTF
TRBV6-6,TRBJ1-5,-,-,15,TGTGCCAGCAGTTACAGCGGGCAGAGTAATCAGCCCCAGCATTTT,CASSYSGQSNQPQHF
TRBV5-3,TRBJ2-3,few,-,15,TGTGCCAGAAGCTTGTTACCAGGGCCGACAGATACGCAGTATTTT,CARSLLPGPTDTQYF
TRBV16,TRBJ1-5,-,-,15,TGTGCCAGCAGCCAATGGGCGAAAAGCAATCAGCCCCAGCATTTT,CASSQWAKSNQPQHF
TRBV5-1,TRBJ1-2,-,TRBD1,13,TGCGCCAGCAGCCAACAGGGGATGTATGGCTACACCTTC,CASSQQGMYGYTF
TRBV12-5,TRBJ1-1,-,TRBD1,16,TGTGCTAGTGGTTTGCAAGAGGGGGCGCCTGGCGGTGAAGCTTTCTTT,CASGLQEGAPGGEAFF
TRBV6-5,TRBJ1-5,-,-,15,TGTGCCAGCAGGCAACATAATCGTAACAATCAGCCCCAGCATTTT,CASRQHNRNNQPQHF
TRBV18,TRBJ2-3,-,-,16,TGTGCCAGCTCTCCTCAGCTAGCAGGCGGCACAGATACGCAGTATTTT,CASSPQLAGGTDTQYF
TRBV5-8,TRBJ2-1,-,-,17,TGTGCCAGCAGCTTGGACCCCCAACAGCTCTCCTACAATGAGCAGTTCTTC,CASSLDPQQLSYNEQFF